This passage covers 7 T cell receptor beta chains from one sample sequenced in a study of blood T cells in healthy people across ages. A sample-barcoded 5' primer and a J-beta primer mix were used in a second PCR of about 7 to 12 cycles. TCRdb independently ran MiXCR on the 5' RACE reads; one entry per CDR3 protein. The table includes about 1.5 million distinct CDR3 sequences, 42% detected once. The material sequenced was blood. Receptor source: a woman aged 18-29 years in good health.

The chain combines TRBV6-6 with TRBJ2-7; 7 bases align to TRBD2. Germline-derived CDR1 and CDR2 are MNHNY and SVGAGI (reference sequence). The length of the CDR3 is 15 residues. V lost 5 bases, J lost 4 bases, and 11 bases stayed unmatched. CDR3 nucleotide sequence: TGTGCCAGCAGTCGCAGCCTGGGCGGGGGTTACGAGCAGTACTTC. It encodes CASSRSLGGGYEQYF.

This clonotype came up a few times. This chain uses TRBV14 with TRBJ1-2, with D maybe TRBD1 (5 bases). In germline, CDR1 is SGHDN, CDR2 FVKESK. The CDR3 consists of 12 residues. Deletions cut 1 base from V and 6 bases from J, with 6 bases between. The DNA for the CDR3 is TGTGCCAGCAGCCAAGGGGGCCATGGCTACACCTTC. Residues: CASSQGGHGYTF.

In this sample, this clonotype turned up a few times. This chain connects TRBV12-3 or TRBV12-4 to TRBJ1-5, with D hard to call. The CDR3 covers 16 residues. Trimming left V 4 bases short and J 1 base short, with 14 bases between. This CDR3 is CASSWVDISSNQPQHF. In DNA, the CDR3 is TGTGCCAGCAGTTGGGTCGACATTTCCAGCAATCAGCCCCAGCATTTT.

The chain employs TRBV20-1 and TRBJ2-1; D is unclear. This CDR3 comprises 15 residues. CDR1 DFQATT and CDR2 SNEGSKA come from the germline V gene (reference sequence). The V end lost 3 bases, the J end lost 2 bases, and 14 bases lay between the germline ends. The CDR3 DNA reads TGCAGTGCTAGTGATTGGCTCACTGCCTACAATGAGCAGTTCTTC. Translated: CSASDWLTAYNEQFF.

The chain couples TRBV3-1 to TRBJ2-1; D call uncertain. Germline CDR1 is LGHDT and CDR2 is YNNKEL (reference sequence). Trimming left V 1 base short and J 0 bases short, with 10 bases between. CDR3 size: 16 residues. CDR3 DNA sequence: TGTGCCAGCAGCCAAGTAACCCAGAGCTCCTACAATGAGCAGTTCTTC. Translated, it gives CASSQVTQSSYNEQFF.

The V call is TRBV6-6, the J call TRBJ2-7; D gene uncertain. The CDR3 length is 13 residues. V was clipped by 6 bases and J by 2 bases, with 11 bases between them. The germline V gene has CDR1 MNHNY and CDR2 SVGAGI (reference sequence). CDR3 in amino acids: CASRWTDPYEQYF. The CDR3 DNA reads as TGTGCCAGCAGATGGACGGATCCCTACGAGCAGTACTTC.

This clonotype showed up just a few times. CDR3 nucleotide sequence: TGTGCCAGCAGCCAAGATTGGAACAGAACTCCTGGGGCCAACGTCCTGACTTTC. As protein: CASSQDWNRTPGANVLTF. This chain links TRBV14 with TRBJ2-6; D is unclear. The V end lost 0 bases, the J end lost 2 bases, and 14 bases lay between the germline ends. The CDR3 covers 18 residues. Germline CDR1 SGHDN, CDR2 FVKESK.